The entry below gives a single T cell receptor (beta chain) sequence along with its context. Germline V gives CDR1 LNHDA, CDR2 SQIVND (reference sequence). V was trimmed by 11 bases and J by 8 bases, leaving 21 bases between them. The CDR3 runs to 13 residues. The entry originates in a study of blood T cell repertoires in COVID-19. Measured with immunoSEQ multiplex PCR; TCRdb has only the in-frame clones, and not every one. The profile shows roughly 150,000 clones, 75% to 85% of them singletons. The J gene is TRBJ1-2, the V gene TRBV19; no firm D call. Specimen: peripheral blood. This receptor was obtained from a human donor in a cohort sampled during active COVID-19. The CDR3 here is CAGWSPTPGGYTF. The DNA for the CDR3 is TGTGCCGGCTGGTCCCCTACTCCGGGGGGCTACACCTTC.